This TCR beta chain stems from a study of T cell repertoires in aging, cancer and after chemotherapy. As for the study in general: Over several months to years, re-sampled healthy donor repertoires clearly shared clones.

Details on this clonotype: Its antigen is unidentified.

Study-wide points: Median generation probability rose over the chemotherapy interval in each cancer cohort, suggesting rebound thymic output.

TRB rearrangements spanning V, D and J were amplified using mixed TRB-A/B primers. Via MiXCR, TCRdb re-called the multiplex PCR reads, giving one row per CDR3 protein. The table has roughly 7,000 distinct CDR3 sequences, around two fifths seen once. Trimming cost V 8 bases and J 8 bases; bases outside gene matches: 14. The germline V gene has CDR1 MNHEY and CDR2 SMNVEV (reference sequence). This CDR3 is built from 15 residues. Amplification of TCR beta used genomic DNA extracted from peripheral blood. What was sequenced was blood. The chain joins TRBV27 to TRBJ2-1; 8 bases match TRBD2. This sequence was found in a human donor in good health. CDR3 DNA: TGTGCCAGCTCACCACCGGCGGGGGGAGGCCATGAGCAGTTCTTC. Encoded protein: CASSPPAGGGHEQFF.